The 24 T cell receptor beta chains listed next were all sequenced from one sample in a study of blood T cell repertoires in COVID-19. Assay used: immunoSEQ multiplex PCR; TCRdb lists only in-frame clones, some missing. The table records tens of thousands of clones, approximately 88% of them present only once. Sequenced material: peripheral blood. The receptors derive from a man between 60 and 75 years old with COVID-19, enrolled during active disease.

The V and J genes are TRBV2 and TRBJ1-2, with 10 positions matching TRBD1. CDR1 and CDR2 from the germline V gene are SNHLY and FYNNEI. V lost 6 bases and J lost 4; bases outside the gene matches: 2. The CDR3 extends over 13 amino acids. For the CDR3, the DNA is TGTGCCAGCAGGACAGGGGGCCGCTATGGCTACACCTTC. It yields the protein CASRTGGRYGYTF.

The chain is built from TRBV15 and TRBJ1-4; 7 nucleotides match TRBD1. The V and J ends lost 3 bases and 2 bases, in that order; junction bases with no gene match: 3. Germline CDR1 LNHNV, CDR2 YYDKDF (reference sequence). This CDR3 comprises 15 residues. CDR3 amino acids: CATSRAQGTNEKLFF. CDR3 coding DNA: TGTGCCACCAGCAGGGCACAGGGGACTAATGAAAAACTGTTTTTT.

The V and J genes are TRBV6-2 or TRBV6-3 and TRBJ1-5; possibly TRBD1 for D (6 bases). The CDR3 covers 14 residues. Germline assignment: CDR1 MNHEY and CDR2 SVGEGT. The V and J ends lost 5 bases and 9 bases respectively, with 17 bases between them. In nucleotides, the CDR3 is TGTGCCAGCAGTGGCGGGGGGGGCGAAGGGCCCCAGCATTTT. Translation gives CASSGGGGEGPQHF.

The chain combines TRBV5-1 with TRBJ1-6, with D hard to call. The V gene's germline CDR1 is SGHRS and CDR2 YFSETQ. The V gene lost 1 base and the J gene lost 3 bases, with 8 bases spanning the gap. This CDR3 is built from 15 residues. CDR3 region: CASSLTGDYNSPLHF. Written as DNA, the CDR3 is TGCGCCAGCAGCTTGACTGGAGACTATAATTCACCCCTCCACTTT.

V is TRBV27 and J is TRBJ2-5; a possible D gene is TRBD2 (6 bases). The germline V and J ends were trimmed by 2 bases and 0 bases, with 10 bases remaining between them. From germline, CDR1 is MNHEY and CDR2 SMNVEV (reference sequence). The CDR3 contains 15 residues. The CDR3 is CASSLGRPYQETQYF. Written as DNA, the CDR3 is TGTGCCAGCAGTTTAGGGAGGCCCTACCAAGAGACCCAGTACTTC.

The chain recombines TRBV7-9 with TRBJ2-7; D unclear. CDR3 length equals 14 residues. The germline CDR1 and CDR2 sequences are SEHNR and FQNEAQ (reference sequence). V dropped 1 base and J dropped 0 bases, with 7 bases sitting between them. This chain's CDR3 is CASSLDSRSYEQYF. CDR3 DNA sequence: TGTGCCAGCAGCTTAGACAGCCGCTCCTACGAGCAGTACTTC.

V and J are TRBV5-1 and TRBJ2-2; no clear D gene. V lost 5 bases and J lost 10, with 9 bases in between. CDR1 is SGHRS and CDR2 is YFSETQ in the germline V gene. The CDR3 contains 11 residues. As DNA, the CDR3 is TGCGCCAGCAGAGAGGTTGAGGAGCTGTTTTTT. It codes for CASREVEELFF.

This rearrangement joins TRBV11-3 to TRBJ2-7, with no clear D. This CDR3 has 13 residues. Germline CDR1 and CDR2: SGHNT and YENEEA. V gave up 5 bases and J gave up 6 bases, with 14 bases separating them. The CDR3 coding sequence is TGTGCCAGCAGCCCTGGGCTCCCCAGCGAGCAGTACTTC. Amino acids: CASSPGLPSEQYF. The whole variable domain, remainder taken from reference TRBV11-3 and TRBJ2-7, is EAGVVQSPRYKIIEKKQPVAFWCNPISGHNTLYWYLQNLGQGPELLIRYENEEAVDDSQLPKDRFSAERLKGVDSTLKIQPAELGDSAVYLCASSPGLPSEQYFGPGTRLTVT.

The chain joins TRBV24-1 to TRBJ1-5; 7 positions match TRBD1. V dropped 4 bases and J dropped 0; count of bases not matched to a gene: 5. CDR3 length: 16 amino acids. Germline values: CDR1 KGHDR, CDR2 SFDVKD. The DNA of the CDR3 is TGTGCCACCAGTGAAGGGACAGCCACTAGCAATCAGCCCCAGCATTTT. Protein sequence: CATSEGTATSNQPQHF.

DNA for the CDR3: TGTGCCACCGCCTGGAGTCCGGATAGCACAGATACGCAGTATTTT. Translated, it gives CATAWSPDSTDTQYF. The chain is built from TRBV19 and TRBJ2-3; the D is unclear. The germline CDR1 and CDR2 sequences are LNHDA and SQIVND (reference sequence). CDR3 length: 15 amino acids. The V end lost 10 bases, the J end lost 0 bases, and 17 bases lay between the germline ends.

The chain is built from TRBV6-5 and TRBJ1-3; D is possibly TRBD1 (6 bases). CDR1 and CDR2 (germline): MNHEY, SVGAGI. With 10 bases removed from V and 4 bases from J, the gap between germline ends came to 17 bases. CDR3 length equals 14 residues. CDR3 region: CATRQGQLGNTIYF. As DNA, the CDR3 is TGTGCCACCCGCCAGGGGCAGTTGGGAAACACCATATATTTT.

The chain couples TRBV7-5 to TRBJ2-7; TRBD1, as called in the table, went unchecked against the DNA. TRBV7-5 corresponds to a pseudogene. This CDR3 region has 14 residues. The CDR3 bases are TGTGTCAGAAGCCGGCCTGAACCGAGGGGGGAGCAGTACTTC. Translated, it gives CVRSRPEPRGEQYF.

This chain connects TRBV19 to TRBJ1-1; D gene unclear. The CDR3 consists of 13 residues. V was trimmed by 6 bases and J by 1 base, leaving 9 bases between them. CDR1 is LNHDA and CDR2 is SQIVND in the germline V gene (reference sequence). Here the CDR3 reads CASSPRENTEAFF. The DNA of the CDR3 is TGTGCCAGTAGCCCCCGGGAGAACACTGAAGCTTTCTTT. Complete variable domain (other parts from reference TRBV19 and TRBJ1-1): DGGITQSPKYLFRKEGQNVTLSCEQNLNHDAMYWYRQDPGQGLRLIYYSQIVNDFQKGDIAEGYSVSREKKESFPLTVTSAQKNPTAFYLCASSPRENTEAFFGQGTRLTVV.

The rearrangement links TRBV6-2 or TRBV6-3 to TRBJ2-3; 12 bases are a match to TRBD2. Looked up from germline, CDR1 is MNHEY and CDR2 is SVGEGT. V shed 5 bases, J shed 4 bases, and the junction held 10 bases outside the gene matches. CDR3 size: 17 residues. CDR3 sequence: CASSRLAGEGSADTQYF. The CDR3 DNA follows: TGTGCCAGCAGTAGACTAGCGGGAGAAGGTTCGGCAGATACGCAGTATTTT.

The chain recombines TRBV5-4 with TRBJ2-1; a weak D match, TRBD1 (5 bases). Germline V lookup: CDR1 SGHNT, CDR2 YYREEE (reference sequence). The V end was cut by 4 bases, the J end by 8 bases, with 13 bases between. The CDR3 is 13 amino acids. CDR3 sequence reads: CASSRDRKDEQFF. The DNA for the CDR3 is TGTGCCAGCAGCCGCGACAGAAAGGATGAGCAGTTCTTC.

This chain connects TRBV6-2 or TRBV6-3 to TRBJ1-2, with 7 nucleotides matching TRBD1. Trimming took 5 bases from V and 1 from J; bases not matched to a gene: 16. CDR1 and CDR2 from the germline V gene are MNHEY and SVGEGT. This CDR3 region has 18 residues. CDR3 DNA: TGTGCCAGCAGTACACTCCCGAAATCCCGGGACAGTAACTATGGCTACACCTTC. Protein product: CASSTLPKSRDSNYGYTF.

This rearrangement joins TRBV4-2 to TRBJ1-5, with 8 bases lining up with TRBD1. This CDR3 comprises 16 residues. Germline lookup yields CDR1 LGHNA and CDR2 YNFKEQ. The V and J ends lost 0 bases and 7 bases, in that order; junction bases with no gene match: 8. The CDR3 region is CASSQEGGQGGQPQHF. CDR3 coding DNA: TGTGCCAGCAGCCAAGAGGGAGGACAGGGAGGGCAGCCCCAGCATTTT.

V usage is TRBV19 and J usage is TRBJ2-7, with a weak D call TRBD2 (5 bases). The CDR3 is 14 amino acids. CDR1 is LNHDA, CDR2 SQIVND, per germline (reference sequence). V dropped 1 base and J dropped 6 bases, with 13 bases sitting between them. The CDR3 is CASSIGGSKGEQYF. In DNA, the CDR3 is TGTGCCAGTAGTATAGGTGGGAGTAAAGGCGAGCAGTACTTC.

The chain couples TRBV4-2 to TRBJ2-3; tentatively, D is TRBD2 (5 bases). The V and J ends lost 4 bases and 2 bases respectively, with 10 bases between them. Germline CDR1 LGHNA, CDR2 YNFKEQ. CDR3 length: 14 amino acids. CDR3 sequence: CASSPERHTDTQYF. CDR3 in DNA: TGTGCCAGCAGCCCAGAGCGGCACACAGATACGCAGTATTTT.

A few counts support this clone. This chain links TRBV11-1 with TRBJ1-1; 7 bases agree with TRBD1. CDR3 length: 14 amino acids. V was clipped by 1 base and J by 1 base; unmatched bases: 0. Germline V gene data show CDR1 as SGHAT and CDR2 as FQDESV (reference sequence). In DNA, the CDR3 is TGTGCCAGCAGCTTAGGACAGGGGAACACTGAAGCTTTCTTT. Translation gives CASSLGQGNTEAFF.

CDR3 amino acids: CASSTKYRGNYGYTF. CDR3 DNA sequence: TGTGCCAGCAGTACCAAGTACAGGGGCAACTATGGCTACACCTTC. The gene calls are TRBV28 and TRBJ1-2, with TRBD1 matching 7 bases. The CDR3 has 15 residues. Germline CDR1 and CDR2: MDHEN and SYDVKM. J was trimmed by 2 bases and V by 5 bases; bases with no gene match: 8.

The chain employs TRBV10-3 and TRBJ1-5, with D possibly matching TRBD1 (5 bases). Germline V gives CDR1 ENHRY, CDR2 SYGVKD. Between the trimmed V and J ends, which lost 5 bases and 2 bases, there was a span of 19 bases. CDR3 length: 17 amino acids. CDR3: CAISQGEVGIGNQPQHF. The CDR3 DNA reads TGTGCCATCAGTCAGGGCGAGGTGGGGATAGGCAATCAGCCCCAGCATTTT.

This chain connects TRBV4-2 to TRBJ2-7; a weak D match, TRBD1 (6 bases). The V gene lost 0 bases and the J gene lost 3 bases, with 27 bases spanning the gap. The CDR3 contains 20 residues. The germline gives CDR1 LGHNA, CDR2 YNFKEQ. The CDR3 here is CASSQEARQGLVGPDYEQYF. The CDR3, as DNA: TGTGCCAGCAGCCAAGAAGCTAGGCAGGGGCTCGTTGGGCCCGACTACGAGCAGTACTTC.

V is TRBV28 and J is TRBJ1-1; D call uncertain. Germline lookup yields CDR1 MDHEN and CDR2 SYDVKM. Trimming removed 7 bases at V and 3 bases at J, with 15 bases between. The CDR3 is made up of 14 amino acids. The CDR3 spells CASIAGGADTEAFF. DNA for the CDR3: TGTGCCAGCATTGCCGGTGGTGCGGACACTGAAGCTTTCTTT. The full variable domain, in which reference TRBV28 and TRBJ1-1 provide the parts outside the CDR3, is DVKVTQSSRYLVKRTGEKVFLECVQDMDHENMFWYRQDPGLGLRLIYFSYDVKMKEKGDIPEGYSVSREKKERFSLILESASTNQTSMYLCASIAGGADTEAFFGQGTRLTVV.